The 4 T cell receptor beta chains given below trace back to one sample, sequenced in a study of blood T cell repertoires in COVID-19. Only in-frame clones appear in the TCRdb table, and some are missing; sequencing was by immunoSEQ multiplex PCR. The sample shows approximately 380,000 clones, roughly 92% of them seen only once. The specimen sequenced was PBMCs or T cells enriched from blood (not recorded which). These receptors were taken from a woman between 35 and 50 years old who had been exposed to COVID-19.

Only one count was recorded for this clone. The CDR3 sequence is CASSLVQAHEQYF. CDR3 sequence (DNA): TGTGCCAGCAGTTTAGTACAGGCCCACGAGCAGTACTTC. The chain links TRBV12-3 or TRBV12-4 to TRBJ2-7, with a possible D match to TRBD1 (5 bases). The CDR3 runs 13 residues. V lost 1 base to trimming and J lost 5 bases, with 9 bases between them.

The V and J genes are TRBV7-2 and TRBJ2-1; maybe TRBD2 (5 bases). This CDR3 is 13 amino acids long. V dropped 4 bases and J dropped 3 bases, with 7 bases sitting between them. Germline V CDR1 and CDR2: SGHTA, FQGNSA. In nucleotides, the CDR3 is TGTGCCAGCAGCTGGCGGGTCTACAATGAGCAGTTCTTC. Translation gives CASSWRVYNEQFF. The whole variable domain, remainder taken from reference TRBV7-2 and TRBJ2-1, is GAGVSQSPSNKVTEKGKDVELRCDPISGHTALYWYRQSLGQGLEFLIYFQGNSAPDKSGLPSDRFSAERTGGSVSTLTIQRTQQEDSAVYLCASSWRVYNEQFFGPGTRLTVL.

This clone was recorded once. This chain's CDR3 is CASSSQVYSGNTIYF. CDR3 bases: TGTGCCAGCAGTTCACAGGTCTACTCTGGAAACACCATATATTTT. V gene TRBV28 combines with J gene TRBJ1-3; D is perhaps TRBD1 (5 bases). Trimming took off 4 bases at V and 0 bases at J, with 10 bases between the two ends. CDR1 and CDR2 (germline): MDHEN, SYDVKM. The CDR3 contains 15 residues.

This clone occurred a few times. The chain recombines TRBV3-1 (or the pseudogene TRBV3-2) with TRBJ2-7; 7 bases agree with TRBD1. CDR1 and CDR2 from the germline V gene are LGHDT and YNNKEL (reference sequence). The V gene end was trimmed by 4 bases and the J gene end by 5 bases; junction bases not matched to a gene: 5. This CDR3 has 13 amino acids. The CDR3 region is CASSRGQVDEQYF. The CDR3 DNA is TGTGCCAGCAGCCGCGGACAGGTGGACGAGCAGTACTTC.